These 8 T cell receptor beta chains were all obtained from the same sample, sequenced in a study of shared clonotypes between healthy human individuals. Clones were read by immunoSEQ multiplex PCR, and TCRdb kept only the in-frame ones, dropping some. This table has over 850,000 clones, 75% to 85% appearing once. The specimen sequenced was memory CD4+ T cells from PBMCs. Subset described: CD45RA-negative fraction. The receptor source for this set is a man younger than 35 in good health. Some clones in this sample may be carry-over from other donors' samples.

CDR3 sequence (DNA): TGTGCCAGCAGCTTCGGACAGGGATTAAACATTCAGTACTTC. It codes for CASSFGQGLNIQYF. The chain joins TRBV7-2 to TRBJ2-4, with 8 nucleotides matching TRBD1. The CDR3 consists of 14 residues. Trimming took 3 bases from V and 6 from J; bases not matched to a gene: 4. The V gene's germline CDR1 is SGHTA and CDR2 FQGNSA.

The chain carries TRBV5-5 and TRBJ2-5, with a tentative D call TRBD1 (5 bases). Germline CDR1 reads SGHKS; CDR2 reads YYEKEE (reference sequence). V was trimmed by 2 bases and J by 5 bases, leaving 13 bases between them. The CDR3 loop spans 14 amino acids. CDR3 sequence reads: CASSFAGFSETQYF. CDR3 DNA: TGTGCCAGCAGCTTTGCAGGGTTCTCGGAGACCCAGTACTTC. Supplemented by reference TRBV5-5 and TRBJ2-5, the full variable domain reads DAGVTQSPTHLIKTRGQQVTLRCSPISGHKSVSWYQQVLGQGPQFIFQYYEKEERGRGNFPDRFSARQFPNYSSELNVNALLLGDSALYLCASSFAGFSETQYFGPGTRLLVL.

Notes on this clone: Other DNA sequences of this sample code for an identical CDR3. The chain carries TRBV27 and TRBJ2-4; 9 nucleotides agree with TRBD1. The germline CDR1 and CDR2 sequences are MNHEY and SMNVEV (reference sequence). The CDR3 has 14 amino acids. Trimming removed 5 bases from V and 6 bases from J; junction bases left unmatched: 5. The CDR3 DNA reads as TGTGCCAGCAGTCGTACAGGGGGCGGAAACATTCAGTACTTC. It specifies CASSRTGGGNIQYF.

The chain's CDR3 is CASSFDRFTDTQYF. The CDR3 bases are TGTGCCAGCAGCTTTGACAGGTTCACAGATACGCAGTATTTT. The gene calls are TRBV5-4 and TRBJ2-3; tentative D call: TRBD1 (6 bases). V dropped 2 bases and J dropped 2 bases, with 9 bases sitting between them. Germline assignment: CDR1 SGHNT and CDR2 YYREEE (reference sequence). The CDR3 totals 14 residues.

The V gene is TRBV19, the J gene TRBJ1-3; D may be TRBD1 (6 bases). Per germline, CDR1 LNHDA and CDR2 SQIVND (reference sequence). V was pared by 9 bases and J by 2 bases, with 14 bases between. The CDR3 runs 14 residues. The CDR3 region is CASRGLHPGNTIYF. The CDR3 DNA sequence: TGTGCCAGCAGGGGCCTCCACCCTGGAAACACCATATATTTT.

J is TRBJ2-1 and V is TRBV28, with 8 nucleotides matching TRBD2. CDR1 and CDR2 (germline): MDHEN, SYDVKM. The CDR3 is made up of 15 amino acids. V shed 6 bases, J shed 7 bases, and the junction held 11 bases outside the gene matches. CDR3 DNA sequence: TGTGCCAGCAGGGGGCCGGGACTAGTCATAAATGAGCAGTTCTTC. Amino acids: CASRGPGLVINEQFF. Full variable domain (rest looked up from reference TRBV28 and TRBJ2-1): DVKVTQSSRYLVKRTGEKVFLECVQDMDHENMFWYRQDPGLGLRLIYFSYDVKMKEKGDIPEGYSVSREKKERFSLILESASTNQTSMYLCASRGPGLVINEQFFGPGTRLTVL.

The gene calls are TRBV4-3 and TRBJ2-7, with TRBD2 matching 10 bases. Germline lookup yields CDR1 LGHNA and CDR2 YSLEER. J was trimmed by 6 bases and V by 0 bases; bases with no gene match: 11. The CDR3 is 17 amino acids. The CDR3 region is CASSQERLAGVMGEQYF. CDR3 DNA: TGCGCCAGCAGCCAAGAGCGCCTAGCGGGAGTAATGGGCGAGCAGTACTTC.

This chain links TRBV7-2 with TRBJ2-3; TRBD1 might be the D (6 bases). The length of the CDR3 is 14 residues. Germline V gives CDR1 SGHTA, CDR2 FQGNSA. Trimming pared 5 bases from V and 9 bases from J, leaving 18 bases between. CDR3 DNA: TGTGCCAGCAGCCGTGGGGGCCATCGGGACACGCAGTATTTT. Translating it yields CASSRGGHRDTQYF.